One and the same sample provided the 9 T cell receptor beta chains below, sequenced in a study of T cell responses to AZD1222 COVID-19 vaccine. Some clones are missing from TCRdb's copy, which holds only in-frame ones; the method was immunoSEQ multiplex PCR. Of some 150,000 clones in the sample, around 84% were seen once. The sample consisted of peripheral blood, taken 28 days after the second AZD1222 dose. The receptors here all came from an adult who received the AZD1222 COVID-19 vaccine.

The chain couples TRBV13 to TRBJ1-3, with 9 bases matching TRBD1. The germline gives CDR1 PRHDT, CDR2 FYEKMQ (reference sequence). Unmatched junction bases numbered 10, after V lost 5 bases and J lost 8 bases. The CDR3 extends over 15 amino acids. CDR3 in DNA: TGTGCCAGCAGCCCCCCCGGGACAGGGAGGGACACCATATATTTT. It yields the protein CASSPPGTGRDTIYF.

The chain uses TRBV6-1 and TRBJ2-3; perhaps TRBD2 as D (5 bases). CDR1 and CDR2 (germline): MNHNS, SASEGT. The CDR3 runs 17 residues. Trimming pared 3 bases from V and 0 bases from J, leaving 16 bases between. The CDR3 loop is CASSDPSKPTSTDTQYF. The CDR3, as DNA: TGTGCCAGCAGTGACCCTAGCAAACCAACTAGCACAGATACGCAGTATTTT.

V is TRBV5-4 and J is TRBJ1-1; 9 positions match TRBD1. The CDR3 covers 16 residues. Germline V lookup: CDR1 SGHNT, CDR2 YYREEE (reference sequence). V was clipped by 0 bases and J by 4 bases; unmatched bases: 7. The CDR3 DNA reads TGTGCCAGCAGCTTGGGCGGACAGGGGCTGGGCACTGAAGCTTTCTTT. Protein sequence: CASSLGGQGLGTEAFF.

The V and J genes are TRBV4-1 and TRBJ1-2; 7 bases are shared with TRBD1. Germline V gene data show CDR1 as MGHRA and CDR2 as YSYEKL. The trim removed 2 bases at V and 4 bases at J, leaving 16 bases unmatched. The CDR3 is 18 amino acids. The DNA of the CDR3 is TGCGCCAGCAGCCAATGGGGACAGCGAGAAAGCCCCATCTATGGCTACACCTTC. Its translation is CASSQWGQRESPIYGYTF.

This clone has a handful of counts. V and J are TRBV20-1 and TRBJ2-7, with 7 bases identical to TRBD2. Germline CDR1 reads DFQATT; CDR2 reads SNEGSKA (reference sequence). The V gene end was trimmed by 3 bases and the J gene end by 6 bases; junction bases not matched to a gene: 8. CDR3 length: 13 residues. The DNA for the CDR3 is TGCAGTGCTAGTAGTCCCTCGGGGGGCGAGCAGTACTTC. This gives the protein CSASSPSGGEQYF.

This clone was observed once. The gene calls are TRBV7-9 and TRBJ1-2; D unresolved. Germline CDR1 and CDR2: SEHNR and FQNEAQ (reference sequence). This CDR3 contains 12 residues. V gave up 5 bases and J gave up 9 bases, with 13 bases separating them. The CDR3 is CASSMDGSRYTF. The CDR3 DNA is TGTGCCAGCAGCATGGACGGGAGCCGCTACACCTTC.

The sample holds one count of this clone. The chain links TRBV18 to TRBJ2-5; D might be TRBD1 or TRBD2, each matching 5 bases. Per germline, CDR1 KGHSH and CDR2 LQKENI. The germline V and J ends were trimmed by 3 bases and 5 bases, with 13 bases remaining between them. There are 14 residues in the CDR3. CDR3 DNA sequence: TGTGCCAGCTCACCGCAGGGAGCCGGGGAGACCCAGTACTTC. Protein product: CASSPQGAGETQYF.

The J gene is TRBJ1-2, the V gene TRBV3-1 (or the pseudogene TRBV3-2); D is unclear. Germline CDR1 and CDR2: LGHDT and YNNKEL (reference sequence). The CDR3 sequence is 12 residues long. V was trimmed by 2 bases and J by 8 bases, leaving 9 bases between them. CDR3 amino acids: CASSQTQYGYTF. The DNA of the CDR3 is TGTGCCAGCAGCCAAACCCAGTACGGCTACACCTTC.

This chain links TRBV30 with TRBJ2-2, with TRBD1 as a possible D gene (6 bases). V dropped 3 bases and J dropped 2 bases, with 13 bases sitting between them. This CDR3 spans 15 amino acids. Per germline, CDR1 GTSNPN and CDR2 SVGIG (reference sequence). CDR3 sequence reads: CAWRPDSFNTGELFF. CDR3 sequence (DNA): TGTGCCTGGAGACCGGACAGCTTTAACACCGGGGAGCTGTTTTTT.